This T cell receptor beta chain emerged from a study of T cells after yellow fever vaccination. For the study at large: Libraries from low-cell-number fractions were prepared with the SMART-Seq v4 Ultra Low Input RNA kit.

Germline V lookup: CDR1 MNHEY, CDR2 SMNVEV (reference sequence). The CDR3 runs to 18 residues. After removal of 2 bases from V and 2 bases from J, the junction contained 11 bases not matched to a gene. A word on this clonotype: The antigen remains unidentified.

Broader study findings: Once the booster was given, most primary-vaccination clones reappeared, at over 95% for CD4 and roughly 91% for CD8. Overall, a small share of clonotypes was seen in both CD4 and CD8 compartments.

A 5'RACE template-switching step, the method used to make TCR cDNA, added a universal primer site and UMIs. TCRdb itself ran the 5' RACE reads through MiXCR, one entry per CDR3 protein. The profile shows around 500,000 distinct CDR3 sequences, around a fifth of them singletons. The clonotype originates from a man aged 18 to 35 who received the YFV17D yellow fever vaccine. This rearrangement joins TRBV27 to TRBJ2-2; 7 bases are shared with TRBD1. The sample was PBMCs, taken roughly 20 days after the first yellow fever vaccination. The DNA for the CDR3 is TGTGCCAGCAGTTTAACCCTGGCAGGGGGATTAAACACCGGGGAGCTGTTTTTT. Encoded protein: CASSLTLAGGLNTGELFF.